The clone carrying this T cell receptor (beta chain) was counted at least ten times. MiXCR was run by TCRdb on the 5' RACE reads, yielding one entry per CDR3 protein. The data show 20,000 to 30,000 distinct CDR3 sequences, roughly an eighth seen once. The sample belongs to a study of neurological immune-mediated disorders. Described time point: technical triplicate 1. For the sorted libraries, over 950,000 CD4+ or CD8+ T cells were used. V dropped 0 bases and J dropped 5 bases, with 11 bases sitting between them. This CDR3 contains 15 residues. Germline V gene lookup returns CDR1 SGHRS and CDR2 YFSETQ.

The chain combines TRBV5-1 with TRBJ2-2; D possibly corresponds to TRBD2 (5 bases). The sequence derives from a female donor with HTLV-1-associated myelopathy (HAM/TSP). The sequenced material came from CD4+ T cells from blood. The CDR3 loop reads CASSLEAVWTGELFF. In DNA form, the CDR3 reads TGCGCCAGCAGCTTGGAAGCGGTTTGGACCGGGGAGCTGTTTTTT.